Sequencing of this T cell receptor beta chain was carried out in a study of T cells after yellow fever vaccination. The germline V and J ends were trimmed by 5 bases and 7 bases, with 21 bases remaining between them. The length of the CDR3 is 15 residues. Germline CDR1 and CDR2: MNHNS and SASEGT. This clonotype was observed many times. Its matching antigen is unknown. Overall study findings and caveats: Abundant clonotypes from the bulk population could contaminate FACS-sorted repertoires.

TCR cDNA, made by 5'RACE template switching, carried an added universal primer site and UMIs. TCRdb reprocessed the 5' RACE reads with MiXCR, giving one entry per CDR3 protein. The table lists about 57,000 distinct CDR3 sequences, around 7.4% of them singletons. The clonotype comes from a man aged 30 to 45 who received the YFV17D yellow fever vaccine. The rearrangement joins TRBV6-1 to TRBJ2-7; D possibly corresponds to TRBD1 (6 bases). Source: CD8+ T cells sorted from PBMCs, taken 15 days after the yellow fever booster vaccination. CDR3 region: CASSRTTGGGFEQYF. CDR3 nucleotides: TGTGCCAGCAGTCGTACGACAGGTGGGGGTTTTGAGCAGTACTTC.